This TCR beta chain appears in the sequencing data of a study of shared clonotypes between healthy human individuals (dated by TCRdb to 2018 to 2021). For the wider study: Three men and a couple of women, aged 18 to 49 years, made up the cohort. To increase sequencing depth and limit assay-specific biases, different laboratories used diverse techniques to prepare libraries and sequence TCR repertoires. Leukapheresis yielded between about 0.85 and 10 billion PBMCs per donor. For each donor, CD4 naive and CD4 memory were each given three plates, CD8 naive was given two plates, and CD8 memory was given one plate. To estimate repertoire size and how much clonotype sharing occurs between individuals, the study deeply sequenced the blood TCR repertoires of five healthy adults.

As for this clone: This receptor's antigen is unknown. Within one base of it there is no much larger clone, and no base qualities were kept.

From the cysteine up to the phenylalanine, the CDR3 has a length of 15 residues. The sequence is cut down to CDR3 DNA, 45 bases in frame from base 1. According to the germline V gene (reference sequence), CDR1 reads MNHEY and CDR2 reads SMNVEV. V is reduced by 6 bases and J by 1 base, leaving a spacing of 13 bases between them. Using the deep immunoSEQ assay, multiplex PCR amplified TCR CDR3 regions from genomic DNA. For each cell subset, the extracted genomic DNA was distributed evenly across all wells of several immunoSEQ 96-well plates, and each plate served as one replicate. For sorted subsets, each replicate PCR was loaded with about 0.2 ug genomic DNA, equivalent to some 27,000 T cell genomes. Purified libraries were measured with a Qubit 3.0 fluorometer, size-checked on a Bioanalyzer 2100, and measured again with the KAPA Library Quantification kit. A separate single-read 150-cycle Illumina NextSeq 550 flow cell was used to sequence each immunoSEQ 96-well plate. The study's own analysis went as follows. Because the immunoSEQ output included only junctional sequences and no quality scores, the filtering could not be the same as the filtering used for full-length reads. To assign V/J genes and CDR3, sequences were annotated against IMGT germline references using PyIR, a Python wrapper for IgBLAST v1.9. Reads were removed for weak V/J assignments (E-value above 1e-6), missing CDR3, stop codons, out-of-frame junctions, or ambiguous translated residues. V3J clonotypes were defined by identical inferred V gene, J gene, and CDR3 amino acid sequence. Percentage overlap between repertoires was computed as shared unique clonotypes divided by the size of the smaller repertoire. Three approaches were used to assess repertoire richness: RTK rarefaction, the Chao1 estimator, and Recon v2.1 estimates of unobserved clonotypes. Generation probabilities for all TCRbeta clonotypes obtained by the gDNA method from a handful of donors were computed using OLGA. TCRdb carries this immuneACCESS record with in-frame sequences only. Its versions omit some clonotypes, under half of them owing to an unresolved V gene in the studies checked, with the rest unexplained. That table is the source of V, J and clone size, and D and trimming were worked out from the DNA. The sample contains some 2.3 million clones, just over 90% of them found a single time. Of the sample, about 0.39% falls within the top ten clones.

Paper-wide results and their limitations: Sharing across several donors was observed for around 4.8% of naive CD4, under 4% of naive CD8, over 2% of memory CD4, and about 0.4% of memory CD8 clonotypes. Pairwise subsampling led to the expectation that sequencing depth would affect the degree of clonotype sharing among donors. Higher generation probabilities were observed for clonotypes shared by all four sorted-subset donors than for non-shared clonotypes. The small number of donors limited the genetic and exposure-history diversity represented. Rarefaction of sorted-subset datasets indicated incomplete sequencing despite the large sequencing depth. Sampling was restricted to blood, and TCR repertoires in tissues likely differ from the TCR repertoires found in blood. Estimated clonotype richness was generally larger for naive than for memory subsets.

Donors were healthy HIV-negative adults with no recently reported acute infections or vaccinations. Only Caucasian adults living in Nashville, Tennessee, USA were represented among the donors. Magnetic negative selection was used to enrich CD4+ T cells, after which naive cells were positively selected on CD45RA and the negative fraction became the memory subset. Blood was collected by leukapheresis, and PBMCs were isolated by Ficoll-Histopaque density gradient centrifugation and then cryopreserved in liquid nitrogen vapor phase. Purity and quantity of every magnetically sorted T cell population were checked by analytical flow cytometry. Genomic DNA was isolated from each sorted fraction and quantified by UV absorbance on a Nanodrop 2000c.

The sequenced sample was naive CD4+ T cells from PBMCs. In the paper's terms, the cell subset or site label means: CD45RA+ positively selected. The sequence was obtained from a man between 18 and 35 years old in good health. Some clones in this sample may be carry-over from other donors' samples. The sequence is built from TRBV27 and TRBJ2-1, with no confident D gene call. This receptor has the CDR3 CASRPFGGSYNEQFF. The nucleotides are TGTGCCAGCAGACCCTTCGGTGGGTCCTACAATGAGCAGTTCTTC.